This T cell receptor beta chain came from a study of blood T cell repertoires in COVID-19. Study overall: Samples representing acute and convalescent COVID-19 were sourced from the United States, Italy and Spain.

Per the original methods: Amplified reference gene primers provided the basis for estimating nucleated cell counts. The data were produced by immunoSEQ multiplex PCR, yet TCRdb's version contains in-frame clones alone and is incomplete. That table gives V, J and clone size, and the DNA gave D and trimming. The table lists 90,000 to 120,000 clones, around 90% of them singletons. V gave up 6 bases and J gave up 6 bases; unmatched junction bases: 7. The CDR3 contains 15 residues. Germline loops: CDR1 MNHEY, CDR2 SVGEGT. This TCR derives from a middle-aged man with active or convalescent COVID-19. J is TRBJ2-3 and V is TRBV6-2 or TRBV6-3, with 12 nucleotides matching TRBD1. Material for sequencing was peripheral blood. The CDR3 DNA sequence: TGTGCCAGCAGCCCGGGACAGGGGGCCGCGGATACGCAGTATTTT. Protein: CASSPGQGAADTQYF.